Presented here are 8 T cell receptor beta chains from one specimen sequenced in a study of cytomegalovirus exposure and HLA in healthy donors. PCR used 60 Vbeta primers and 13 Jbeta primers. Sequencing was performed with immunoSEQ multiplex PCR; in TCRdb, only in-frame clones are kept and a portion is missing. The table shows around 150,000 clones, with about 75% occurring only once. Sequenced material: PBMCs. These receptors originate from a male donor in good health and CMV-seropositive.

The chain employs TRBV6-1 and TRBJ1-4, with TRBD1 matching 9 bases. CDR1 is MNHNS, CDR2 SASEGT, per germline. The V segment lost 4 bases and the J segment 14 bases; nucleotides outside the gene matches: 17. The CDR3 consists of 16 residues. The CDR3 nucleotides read TGTGCCAGCAGTGTACCTCGGGGTGGACAGGGGAGAAGTCTGTTTTTT. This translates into CASSVPRGGQGRSLFF.

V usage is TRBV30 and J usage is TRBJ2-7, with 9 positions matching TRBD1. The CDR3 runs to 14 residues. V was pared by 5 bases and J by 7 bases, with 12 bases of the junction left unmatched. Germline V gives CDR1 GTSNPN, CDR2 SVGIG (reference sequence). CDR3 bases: TGTGCCTGGGGACAGGACAGGGGCGCGGGAGAGCAGTACTTC. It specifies CAWGQDRGAGEQYF. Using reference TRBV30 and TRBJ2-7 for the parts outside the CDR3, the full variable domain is SQTIHQWPATLVQPVGSPLSLECTVEGTSNPNLYWYRQAAGRGLQLLFYSVGIGQISSEVPQNLSASRPQDRQFILSSKKLLLSDSGFYLCAWGQDRGAGEQYFGPGTRLTVT.

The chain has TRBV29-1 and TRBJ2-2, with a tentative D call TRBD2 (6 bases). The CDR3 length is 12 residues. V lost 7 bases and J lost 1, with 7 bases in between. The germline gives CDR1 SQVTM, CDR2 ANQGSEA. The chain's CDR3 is CSGRGNTGELFF. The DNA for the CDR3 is TGCAGCGGGCGGGGGAACACCGGGGAGCTGTTTTTT.

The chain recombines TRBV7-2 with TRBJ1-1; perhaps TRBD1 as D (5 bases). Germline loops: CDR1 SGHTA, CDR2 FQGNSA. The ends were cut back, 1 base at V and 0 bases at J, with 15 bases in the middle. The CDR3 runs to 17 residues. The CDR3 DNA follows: TGTGCCAGCAGCTTAGACCGGCAGGGAGGAATGAACACTGAAGCTTTCTTT. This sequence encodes CASSLDRQGGMNTEAFF.

In DNA form, the CDR3 reads TGTGCCAGCAGCTTATCGGGGGATTTAGTTGATGAGCAGTTCTTC. Encoded protein: CASSLSGDLVDEQFF. V usage is TRBV7-9 and J usage is TRBJ2-1, with a tentative D call TRBD2 (6 bases). There are 15 residues in the CDR3. Germline V lookup: CDR1 SEHNR, CDR2 FQNEAQ (reference sequence). V lost 2 bases to trimming and J lost 8 bases, with 16 bases between them.

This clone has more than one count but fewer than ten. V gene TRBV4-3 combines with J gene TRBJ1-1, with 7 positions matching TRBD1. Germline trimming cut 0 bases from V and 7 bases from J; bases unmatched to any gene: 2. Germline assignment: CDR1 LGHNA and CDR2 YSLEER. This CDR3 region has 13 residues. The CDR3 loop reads CASSQDRDSEAFF. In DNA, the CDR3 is TGCGCCAGCAGCCAAGATCGGGACAGTGAAGCTTTCTTT.

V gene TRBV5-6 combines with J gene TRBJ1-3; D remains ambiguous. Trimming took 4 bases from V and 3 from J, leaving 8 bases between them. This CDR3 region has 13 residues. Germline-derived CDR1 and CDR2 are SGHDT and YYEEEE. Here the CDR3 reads CASSGSFGNTIYF. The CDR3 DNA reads TGTGCCAGCAGCGGGAGTTTTGGAAACACCATATATTTT.

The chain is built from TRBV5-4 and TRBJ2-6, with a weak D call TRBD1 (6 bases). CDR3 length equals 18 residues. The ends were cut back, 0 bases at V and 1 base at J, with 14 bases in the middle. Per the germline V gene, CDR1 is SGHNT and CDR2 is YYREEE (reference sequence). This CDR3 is CASSLVGRGPSGANVLTF. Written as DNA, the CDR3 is TGTGCCAGCAGCTTGGTTGGCAGGGGTCCTTCTGGGGCCAACGTCCTGACTTTC.